A selection of T cell receptor beta chains follows, all from one sample in a study of PD-1 blockade in classical Hodgkin lymphoma. Here immunoSEQ multiplex PCR was the method, and the copy in TCRdb shows in-frame clones only, minus some. The sample holds 20,000 to 30,000 clones, 91% seen once. Sequencing was done on a sample of CD4+ T cells from blood. The source is a human donor with classical Hodgkin lymphoma. The CDR3 runs from the conserved cysteine through the conserved F or W. A D gene is named only where the DNA matches it firmly. The size of a clone is reported for some rows only, either as once, few or many, or as a class for expanded clones.

v_gene: TRBV5-1
j_gene: TRBJ2-1
d_gene: -
len: 18
abundance: -
CDR3aa: CASSLVSAREASYNEQFF
CDR3nt: TGCGCCAGCAGCTTGGTATCGGCCAGGGAGGCCTCCTACAATGAGCAGTTCTTC

v_gene: TRBV7-2
j_gene: TRBJ2-5
d_gene: TRBD2
len: 16
abundance: -
CDR3aa: CASSLGTSVSGETQYF
CDR3nt: TGTGCCAGCAGCTTAGGGACTAGCGTCAGCGGAGAGACCCAGTACTTC

v_gene: TRBV28
j_gene: TRBJ1-2
d_gene: TRBD1
len: 14
abundance: once
CDR3aa: CASSFLNRGKGYTF
CDR3nt: TGTGCCAGCAGTTTCCTAAACAGGGGTAAGGGCTACACCTTC

v_gene: TRBV10-3
j_gene: TRBJ1-2
d_gene: -
len: 13
abundance: -
CDR3aa: CAISEYGSYGYTF
CDR3nt: TGTGCCATCAGTGAGTATGGGAGTTATGGCTACACCTTC

v_gene: TRBV11-2
j_gene: TRBJ2-6
d_gene: -
len: 17
abundance: -
CDR3aa: CASSLWTSSSGANVLTF
CDR3nt: TGTGCCAGCAGCTTATGGACCAGCTCCTCTGGGGCCAACGTCCTGACTTTC

v_gene: TRBV2
j_gene: TRBJ2-7
d_gene: TRBD2
len: 16
abundance: -
CDR3aa: CASTGPRGAVTYEQYF
CDR3nt: TGTGCCAGCACTGGGCCGCGGGGGGCCGTTACCTACGAGCAGTACTTC

v_gene: TRBV5-1
j_gene: TRBJ2-4
d_gene: -
len: 16
abundance: -
CDR3aa: CASSLAGTGGRNIQYF
CDR3nt: TGCGCCAGCAGCTTGGCCGGTACGGGGGGCCGAAACATTCAGTACTTC

v_gene: TRBV29-1
j_gene: TRBJ2-5
d_gene: -
len: 14
abundance: -
CDR3aa: CSVTGLWGQETQYF
CDR3nt: TGCAGCGTTACTGGTTTGTGGGGTCAAGAGACCCAGTACTTC

v_gene: TRBV5-6
j_gene: TRBJ2-5
d_gene: -
len: 15
abundance: -
CDR3aa: CASSLGPGGQETQYF
CDR3nt: TGTGCCAGCAGCTTGGGCCCAGGGGGGCAAGAGACCCAGTACTTC

v_gene: TRBV5-6
j_gene: TRBJ2-1
d_gene: TRBD2
len: 15
abundance: -
CDR3aa: CASSYTSGTYNEQFF
CDR3nt: TGTGCCAGCAGCTATACTAGCGGGACCTACAATGAGCAGTTCTTC

v_gene: TRBV11-2
j_gene: TRBJ2-5
d_gene: -
len: 14
abundance: -
CDR3aa: CASSLVGSQETQYF
CDR3nt: TGTGCCAGCAGCTTAGTTGGCAGCCAAGAGACCCAGTACTTC

v_gene: TRBV5-1
j_gene: TRBJ1-1
d_gene: TRBD1
len: 15
abundance: -
CDR3aa: CASSTQGTVGAEAFF
CDR3nt: TGCGCCAGCAGCACCCAGGGGACAGTCGGCGCTGAAGCTTTCTTT

v_gene: TRBV29-1
j_gene: TRBJ2-7
d_gene: TRBD1
len: 13
abundance: -
CDR3aa: CSVARGLDYEQYF
CDR3nt: TGCAGCGTGGCCAGGGGGTTAGACTACGAGCAGTACTTC

v_gene: TRBV7-9
j_gene: TRBJ1-5
d_gene: -
len: 14
abundance: few
CDR3aa: CASSFGQLNQPQHF
CDR3nt: TGTGCCAGCAGCTTCGGACAGCTCAATCAGCCCCAGCATTTT

v_gene: TRBV7-9
j_gene: TRBJ2-3
d_gene: TRBD2
len: 14
abundance: -
CDR3aa: CASSLTSVTDTQYF
CDR3nt: TGTGCCAGCAGCTTAACTAGCGTCACAGATACGCAGTATTTT

v_gene: TRBV11-2
j_gene: TRBJ1-2
d_gene: -
len: 12
abundance: -
CDR3aa: CASSRGRYGYTF
CDR3nt: TGTGCCAGCAGCCGAGGACGGTATGGCTACACCTTC

v_gene: TRBV6-1
j_gene: TRBJ1-1
d_gene: TRBD1
len: 19
abundance: -
CDR3aa: CASSVWGGTGALVNTEAFF
CDR3nt: TGTGCCAGCAGTGTGTGGGGAGGGACAGGCGCCCTTGTGAACACTGAAGCTTTCTTT

v_gene: TRBV5-1
j_gene: TRBJ2-1
d_gene: -
len: 19
abundance: -
CDR3aa: CASSGGFKGTGFTYNEQFF
CDR3nt: TGCGCCAGCAGCGGGGGGTTCAAAGGCACAGGTTTCACCTACAATGAGCAGTTCTTC

v_gene: TRBV18
j_gene: TRBJ2-1
d_gene: TRBD1
len: 15
abundance: once
CDR3aa: CASSNRDRDYNEQFF
CDR3nt: TGTGCCAGCTCGAACCGGGACAGGGACTACAATGAGCAGTTCTTC

v_gene: TRBV28
j_gene: TRBJ1-2
d_gene: TRBD1
len: 13
abundance: -
CDR3aa: CASSLGQGSSYTF
CDR3nt: TGTGCCAGCAGTCTTGGACAGGGGTCAAGCTACACCTTC

v_gene: TRBV9
j_gene: TRBJ1-3
d_gene: -
len: 17
abundance: -
CDR3aa: CASSQVGGTGFGNTIYF
CDR3nt: TGTGCCAGCTCACAGGTCGGGGGAACAGGGTTTGGAAACACCATATATTTT

v_gene: TRBV5-4
j_gene: TRBJ2-7
d_gene: TRBD2
len: 16
abundance: -
CDR3aa: CASSPLLSGGASEQYF
CDR3nt: TGTGCCAGCAGCCCCCTCTTGAGCGGGGGGGCCTCGGAGCAGTACTTC

v_gene: TRBV5-5
j_gene: TRBJ2-3
d_gene: TRBD2
len: 18
abundance: -
CDR3aa: CASSLALTSGGRTDTQYF
CDR3nt: TGTGCCAGCAGCTTGGCCTTGACTAGCGGGGGTCGCACAGATACGCAGTATTTT

v_gene: TRBV30
j_gene: TRBJ1-2
d_gene: -
len: 11
abundance: -
CDR3aa: CAWSLTYGYTF
CDR3nt: TGTGCCTGGAGTCTGACATATGGCTACACCTTC

v_gene: TRBV5-1
j_gene: TRBJ2-3
d_gene: -
len: 15
abundance: -
CDR3aa: CASSLIAVSTDTQYF
CDR3nt: TGCGCCAGCAGCTTGATAGCGGTTAGCACAGATACGCAGTATTTT

v_gene: TRBV5-1
j_gene: TRBJ2-7
d_gene: -
len: 15
abundance: -
CDR3aa: CASSLNSGDTYEQYF
CDR3nt: TGCGCCAGCAGCTTGAACTCAGGGGATACCTACGAGCAGTACTTC